Each of the 18 T cell receptor beta chains below was sequenced from the same sample in a study of cytomegalovirus exposure and HLA in healthy donors. PCR involved 60 Vbeta and 13 Jbeta primers. Only in-frame clones appear in the TCRdb table, and some are missing; sequencing was by immunoSEQ multiplex PCR. The sample records around 90,000 clones, around 64% being singletons. Sequenced input: PBMCs. All receptors derive from a human donor in good health.

This chain connects TRBV2 to TRBJ2-1; a weak D match, TRBD2 (6 bases). Trimming shortened V by 6 bases and J by 10 bases, and 10 bases separated the two germline ends. CDR3 length equals 11 residues. Germline CDR1 is SNHLY and CDR2 is FYNNEI. Written as DNA, the CDR3 is TGTGCCAGCAGCCTCCGGGGGGAGCAGTTCTTC. It yields the protein CASSLRGEQFF.

This clone was recorded a few times. This sequence joins TRBV29-1 and TRBJ1-3; 9 bases fit TRBD1. Looked up from germline, CDR1 is SQVTM and CDR2 is ANQGSEA. Losses at the gene ends were 6 bases for V and 6 bases for J; bases not matched to a gene: 18. CDR3 length: 17 residues. This CDR3 is CSVAGTGTGSMENTIYF. The CDR3 bases are TGCAGCGTGGCCGGGACAGGGACTGGGTCGATGGAAAACACCATATATTTT.

With regard to this clone: The junction does not match germline at one end; this may be a read error. The CDR3 is CASSAPGQSGANVLTF. The CDR3 bases are TGTGCCAGCTCAGCACCGGGACAGTCTGGGGCCAACGTCCTGACTTTC. The V and J genes are TRBV18 and TRBJ2-6; 7 bases are a match to TRBD1. Per the germline V gene, CDR1 is KGHSH and CDR2 is LQKENI. This CDR3 has 16 residues.

The chain recombines TRBV2 with TRBJ2-3; 11 bases are shared with TRBD2. With V trimmed by 10 bases and J by 3 bases, 9 bases remained unmatched. This CDR3 comprises 15 residues. Germline loops: CDR1 SNHLY, CDR2 FYNNEI. Here the CDR3 DNA reads TGTGCCACCCAATTTAGCGGGAGGGTAACAGATACGCAGTATTTT. Translating gives CATQFSGRVTDTQYF.

The V gene is TRBV11-2, the J gene TRBJ2-1; 9 nucleotides line up with TRBD1. The germline V gene has CDR1 SGHAT and CDR2 FQNNGV. The V gene end was trimmed by 2 bases and the J gene end by 4 bases; junction bases not matched to a gene: 3. CDR3 size: 15 residues. The CDR3 loop is CASSLRQGEYNEQFF. The CDR3 DNA is TGTGCCAGCAGCTTAAGACAGGGGGAATACAATGAGCAGTTCTTC.

The J gene is TRBJ1-1, the V gene TRBV5-4, with D maybe TRBD1 (5 bases). This CDR3 has 16 residues. CDR1 and CDR2 from the germline V gene are SGHNT and YYREEE (reference sequence). Deletions cut 4 bases from V and 1 base from J, with 17 bases between. CDR3 residues: CASSMWASGGNTEAFF. For the CDR3, the DNA is TGTGCCAGCAGCATGTGGGCGTCGGGGGGGAACACTGAAGCTTTCTTT.

The gene calls are TRBV13 and TRBJ2-7; possible D gene TRBD1, 5 bases. The CDR3 is made up of 12 amino acids. In germline, CDR1 is PRHDT, CDR2 FYEKMQ (reference sequence). V lost 5 bases and J lost 6, with 11 bases in between. This chain's CDR3 is CASSLRVSEQYF. Written as DNA, the CDR3 is TGTGCCAGCAGCCTCAGGGTATCCGAGCAGTACTTC.

The chain has TRBV5-5 and TRBJ2-5; 7 bases line up with TRBD2. Looked up from germline, CDR1 is SGHKS and CDR2 is YYEKEE (reference sequence). The CDR3 covers 13 residues. With V trimmed by 7 bases and J by 2 bases, 5 bases remained unmatched. The DNA of the CDR3 is TGTGCCAGCTCCTTGCGGGGGCAAGAGACCCAGTACTTC. Amino acids: CASSLRGQETQYF. Variable domain in full (rest from reference TRBV5-5 and TRBJ2-5): DAGVTQSPTHLIKTRGQQVTLRCSPISGHKSVSWYQQVLGQGPQFIFQYYEKEERGRGNFPDRFSARQFPNYSSELNVNALLLGDSALYLCASSLRGQETQYFGPGTRLLVL.

This chain joins TRBV5-8 and TRBJ1-1; D not resolved. V lost 4 bases to trimming and J lost 1 base, with 14 bases between them. Germline values: CDR1 SGHTS, CDR2 YDEGEE. This CDR3 contains 15 residues. For the CDR3, the DNA is TGTGCCAGCAGCCGCCTGCACATCAGGAACACTGAAGCTTTCTTT. Translating it yields CASSRLHIRNTEAFF.

In the case of this clone: Additional DNA sequences in this sample encode the identical CDR3. The chain joins TRBV5-1 to TRBJ2-1, with TRBD2 identical over 7 bases. V lost 0 bases to trimming and J lost 4 bases; unmatched junction nucleotides: 4. CDR3 length equals 15 residues. CDR1 is SGHRS, CDR2 YFSETQ, per germline. In DNA form, the CDR3 reads TGCGCCAGCAGCTTGGAGGGAGGGTCTTACAATGAGCAGTTCTTC. Amino acid sequence: CASSLEGGSYNEQFF.

CDR3 in amino acids: CASSKTQGADENEKLFF. The CDR3 DNA reads as TGTGCCAGCAGCAAAACCCAGGGGGCGGACGAAAATGAAAAACTGTTTTTT. The chain employs TRBV21-1 and TRBJ1-4; TRBD1 was called by the table and not checked on the DNA. TRBV21-1 is shown as a pseudogene. The length of the CDR3 is 17 residues.

This clone was seen only a few times. V and J are TRBV5-6 and TRBJ1-5; 8 bases match TRBD1. V gave up 0 bases and J gave up 5 bases; unmatched junction bases: 4. This CDR3 contains 15 residues. Germline V CDR1 and CDR2: SGHDT, YYEEEE. The CDR3 DNA is TGTGCCAGCAGCTTGGGGACAGGGTGGGATCAGCCCCAGCATTTT. As protein: CASSLGTGWDQPQHF.

This rearrangement joins TRBV2 to TRBJ1-2; 7 positions agree with TRBD1. J gave up 5 bases and V 10 bases, and 10 bases lay outside the gene matches. The CDR3 covers 13 residues. CDR1 is SNHLY, CDR2 FYNNEI, per germline. CDR3 DNA sequence: TGTGCCACAACCGCAACAGGGGCTTATGGCTACACCTTC. Protein product: CATTATGAYGYTF.

The chain couples TRBV7-6 to TRBJ1-1; unclear D gene. Per the germline V gene, CDR1 is SGHVS and CDR2 is FNYEAQ. V shed 2 bases and J shed 4 bases, with 11 bases lying between them. This CDR3 is 14 amino acids long. The CDR3 sequence is CASSLRGYRTEAFF. DNA for the CDR3: TGTGCCAGCAGCTTAAGAGGGTATCGCACTGAAGCTTTCTTT.

This chain uses TRBV6-6 with TRBJ2-5; no clear D gene. This CDR3 has 12 amino acids. Germline V CDR1 and CDR2: MNHNY, SVGAGI (reference sequence). V lost 6 bases, J lost 7 bases, and 12 bases lay in between. The DNA of the CDR3 is TGTGCCAGCAGCCGACGCGGTCGGACCCAGTACTTC. It encodes CASSRRGRTQYF.

This chain links TRBV5-1 with TRBJ1-1; 10 bases align to TRBD1. The germline V gene encodes CDR1 SGHRS and CDR2 YFSETQ. With 4 bases clipped from V and 7 bases from J, the junction kept 10 bases outside the gene matches. CDR3 length equals 15 residues. CDR3 protein: CASSARDRGRGEAFF. The DNA of the CDR3 is TGCGCCAGCAGCGCCCGAGACAGGGGGCGAGGTGAAGCTTTCTTT.

The chain is built from TRBV30 and TRBJ1-1; no clear D. The CDR3 runs 13 residues. Trimming shortened V by 0 bases and J by 3 bases, and 8 bases separated the two germline ends. Germline CDR1 GTSNPN, CDR2 SVGIG (reference sequence). The CDR3 protein is CAWSVHTDTEAFF. The DNA of the CDR3 is TGTGCCTGGAGTGTACATACAGACACTGAAGCTTTCTTT.

This clone was seen once. The V gene is TRBV9, the J gene TRBJ2-7; 8 positions agree with TRBD1. Germline V gene data show CDR1 as SGDLS and CDR2 as YYNGEE. This CDR3 is 14 amino acids long. V lost 3 bases to trimming and J lost 7 bases; unmatched junction nucleotides: 9. The CDR3 spells CASSEMTGDEEQYF. Here the CDR3 DNA reads TGTGCCAGCAGCGAGATGACAGGGGATGAGGAGCAGTACTTC.